This T cell receptor beta chain originates from a study of cytomegalovirus exposure and HLA in healthy donors. This clone showed up just a few times. Antigen: not known. The primer mix had 60 Vbeta and 13 Jbeta primers. Repertoires were generated with immunoSEQ multiplex PCR, while TCRdb's copy carries only in-frame clones and drops some. The sample lists roughly 110,000 clones, over 70% seen once, with less than 3% in the top ten. Study findings and constraints: Published work reported that the classifier diagnosed cytomegalovirus status with high specificity and sensitivity.

This clonotype originated in a female donor in good health and CMV-seronegative. The source material was PBMCs.

This CDR3 is CSVGGTGIDQPQHF. The CDR3 nucleotides read TGCAGCGTTGGAGGGACAGGGATAGATCAGCCCCAGCATTTT. The chain is built from TRBV29-1 and TRBJ1-5; 9 bases match TRBD1. With 4 bases clipped from V and 5 bases from J, the junction kept 6 bases outside the gene matches. CDR3 length: 14 residues. CDR1 is SQVTM and CDR2 is ANQGSEA in the germline V gene. Based on the CDR3 plus reference TRBV29-1 and TRBJ1-5, the full variable domain is SAVISQKPSRDICQRGTSLTIQCQVDSQVTMMFWYRQQPGQSLTLIATANQGSEATYESGFVIDKFPISRPNLTFSTLTVSNMSPEDSSIYLCSVGGTGIDQPQHFGDGTRLSIL.